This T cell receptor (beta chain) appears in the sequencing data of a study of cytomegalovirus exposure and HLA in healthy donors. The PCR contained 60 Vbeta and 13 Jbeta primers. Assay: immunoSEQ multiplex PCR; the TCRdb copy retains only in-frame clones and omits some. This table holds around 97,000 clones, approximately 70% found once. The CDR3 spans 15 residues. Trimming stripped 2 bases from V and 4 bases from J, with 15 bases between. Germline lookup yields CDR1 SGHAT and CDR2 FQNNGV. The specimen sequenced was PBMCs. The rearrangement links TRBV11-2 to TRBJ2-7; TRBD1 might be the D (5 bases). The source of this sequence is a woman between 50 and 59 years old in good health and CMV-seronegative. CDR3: CASSLSLTEQYEQYF. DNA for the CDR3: TGTGCCAGCAGCTTAAGTCTGACAGAACAATACGAGCAGTACTTC.